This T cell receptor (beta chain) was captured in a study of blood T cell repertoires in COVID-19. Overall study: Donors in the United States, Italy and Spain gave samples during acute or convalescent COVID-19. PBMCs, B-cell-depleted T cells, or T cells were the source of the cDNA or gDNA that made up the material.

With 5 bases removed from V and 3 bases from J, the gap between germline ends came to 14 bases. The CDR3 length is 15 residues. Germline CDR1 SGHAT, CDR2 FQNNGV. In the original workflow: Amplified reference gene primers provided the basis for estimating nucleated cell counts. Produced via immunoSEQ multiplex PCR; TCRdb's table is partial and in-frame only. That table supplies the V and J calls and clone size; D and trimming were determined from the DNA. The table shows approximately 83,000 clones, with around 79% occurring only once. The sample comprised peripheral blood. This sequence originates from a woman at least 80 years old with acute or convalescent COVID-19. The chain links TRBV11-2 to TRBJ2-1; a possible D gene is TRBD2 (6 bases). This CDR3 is CASSPPSTSYNEQFF. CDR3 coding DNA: TGTGCCAGCAGCCCGCCCTCGACTAGCTACAATGAGCAGTTCTTC.